One and the same sample provided the 16 T cell receptor beta chains below, sequenced in a study of T-cell reconstitution after alpha-beta-depleted transplantation in children. During its preparation, the TCRbeta library received unique molecular identifiers. TCRdb analysed the PCR reads with MiXCR anew, one entry per CDR3 protein. The sample lists hundreds of thousands of distinct CDR3 sequences, 13% occurring once. Material: PBMCs, obtained before TCRalphabeta/CD19-depleted stem cell transplant. These receptors all stem from a girl aged 2 to 9 with congenital amegakaryocytic thrombocytopenia, due to receive a stem cell transplant.

This clonotype was recorded many times. This chain joins TRBV5-1 and TRBJ2-1; D remains unclear. Germline CDR1 is SGHRS and CDR2 is YFSETQ. This CDR3 has 15 amino acids. Trimming took off 2 bases at V and 2 bases at J, with 11 bases between the two ends. This CDR3 reads CASSFRKIPYNEQFF. The DNA for the CDR3 is TGCGCCAGCAGCTTTCGGAAAATACCCTACAATGAGCAGTTCTTC.

This clonotype has a handful of counts. V gene TRBV27 combines with J gene TRBJ2-1; 8 positions match TRBD2. CDR1 is MNHEY, CDR2 SMNVEV, per germline (reference sequence). The CDR3 totals 15 residues. V was pared by 6 bases and J by 0 bases, with 4 bases of the junction left unmatched. Here the CDR3 DNA reads TGTGCCAGCAGGTCAGGGACTAGCTCCTACAATGAGCAGTTCTTC. It yields the protein CASRSGTSSYNEQFF.

This clonotype was found many times. The chain couples TRBV5-1 to TRBJ2-2, with D possibly matching TRBD2 (5 bases). Germline loops: CDR1 SGHRS, CDR2 YFSETQ. The CDR3 totals 15 residues. V lost 4 bases and J 0 bases, leaving 10 bases between the germline ends. The CDR3 spells CASSTRQTNTGELFF. CDR3 coding DNA: TGCGCCAGCAGCACTAGGCAGACGAACACCGGGGAGCTGTTTTTT.

The table lists this clonotype with many counts. The chain links TRBV5-1 to TRBJ2-7; D is unclear. Germline V gives CDR1 SGHRS, CDR2 YFSETQ. Trimming took off 4 bases at V and 4 bases at J, with 12 bases between the two ends. This CDR3 is built from 13 residues. CDR3 in DNA: TGCGCCAGCAGCCAAGCAACCACATACGAGCAGTACTTC. Its translation: CASSQATTYEQYF.

This clonotype was detected many times. The V and J genes are TRBV12-3 or TRBV12-4 and TRBJ2-3; D perhaps matches TRBD2 (6 bases). Between the trimmed V and J ends, which lost 3 bases and 4 bases, there was a span of 14 bases. This CDR3 spans 15 amino acids. The CDR3 bases are TGTGCCAGCAGTTTTGGGCGTAGGGAGGCAGATACGCAGTATTTT. Translating gives CASSFGRREADTQYF.

The rearrangement joins TRBV7-9 to TRBJ2-7; possibly TRBD2 for D (7 bases). CDR1 is SEHNR and CDR2 is FQNEAQ in the germline V gene (reference sequence). This CDR3 contains 14 residues. V lost 5 bases to trimming and J lost 4 bases, with 15 bases between them. The CDR3 sequence is CASSVTGGRYEQYF. The DNA of the CDR3 is TGTGCCAGCAGCGTAACCGGGGGGCGGTACGAGCAGTACTTC.

This clonotype was detected a few times. V gene TRBV12-3 or TRBV12-4 combines with J gene TRBJ2-2; TRBD2 matches at 11 bases. The junction had 3 bases not matched to a gene; V was cut back by 4 bases and J by 2 bases. CDR3 length equals 16 residues. The CDR3 coding sequence is TGTGCCAGCAGTTATAGCGGGAGGGTAAACACCGGGGAGCTGTTTTTT. Translation gives CASSYSGRVNTGELFF.

This clonotype was seen at least ten times. The chain carries TRBV3-1 and TRBJ2-1; TRBD2 agrees at 10 bases. V shed 0 bases, J shed 2 bases, and the junction held 4 bases outside the gene matches. CDR1 LGHDT and CDR2 YNNKEL come from the germline V gene (reference sequence). The CDR3 loop spans 17 amino acids. CDR3 DNA sequence: TGTGCCAGCAGCCAAGATCTCACTAGCGGGACCTACAATGAGCAGTTCTTC. It yields the protein CASSQDLTSGTYNEQFF.

The chain joins TRBV20-1 to TRBJ2-5; 7 bases agree with TRBD2. The trim removed 0 bases at V and 4 bases at J, leaving 11 bases unmatched. The CDR3 runs to 16 residues. Germline CDR1 DFQATT, CDR2 SNEGSKA (reference sequence). CDR3 sequence: CSARDSGLTTGETQYF. Here the CDR3 DNA reads TGCAGTGCTAGAGATAGCGGGCTAACGACGGGAGAGACCCAGTACTTC.

V is TRBV7-6 and J is TRBJ2-2, with D hard to call. This CDR3 comprises 17 residues. V was trimmed by 1 base and J by 5 bases, leaving 17 bases between them. Germline CDR1 reads SGHVS; CDR2 reads FNYEAQ. In nucleotides, the CDR3 is TGTGCCAGCAGCTTAGAGAACGCCGGCAGATTGACCGGGGAGCTGTTTTTT. It specifies CASSLENAGRLTGELFF.

The chain combines TRBV28 with TRBJ2-7, with 13 bases aligning to TRBD2. The trim removed 3 bases at V and 4 bases at J, leaving 6 bases unmatched. CDR3 length: 16 amino acids. In germline, CDR1 is MDHEN, CDR2 SYDVKM. The chain's CDR3 is CASSFPWGLAGYEQYF. As DNA, the CDR3 is TGTGCCAGCAGTTTCCCCTGGGGACTAGCGGGGTACGAGCAGTACTTC.

The V call is TRBV11-2, the J call TRBJ2-5; 13 bases align to TRBD2. Germline CDR1 and CDR2: SGHAT and FQNNGV. The CDR3 length is 16 residues. J gave up 1 base and V 6 bases, and 5 bases lay outside the gene matches. The CDR3 coding sequence is TGTGCCAGCAGGGGACTAGCGGGACCCTTCCAAGAGACCCAGTACTTC. Protein: CASRGLAGPFQETQYF.

On this clonotype: A much more abundant neighbour one base away suggests this may be a read error. The CDR3 DNA follows: TGCAGTGGGAATAAAGCAGATACGCAGTATTTT. It codes for CSGNKADTQYF. The V call is TRBV20-1, the J call TRBJ2-3; unclear D gene. The CDR3 spans 11 residues. Germline loops: CDR1 DFQATT, CDR2 SNEGSKA (reference sequence). V lost 7 bases and J lost 4, with 9 bases in between.

The table lists this clonotype with a few counts. This may come from a read error, since a much larger clone is one base off. This sequence joins TRBV6-6 and TRBJ1-1; D gene uncertain. CDR1 is MNHNY, CDR2 SVGAGI, per germline (reference sequence). The V and J ends lost 6 bases and 4 bases respectively, with 9 bases between them. This CDR3 contains 12 residues. CDR3 in amino acids: CASSLQSTEAFF. The CDR3 coding sequence is TGTGCCAGCAGCCTACAGAGCACTGAAGCTTTCTTT.

This clonotype was detected a few times. The chain couples TRBV12-3 or TRBV12-4 to TRBJ2-7; D is unclear. The CDR3 loop spans 13 amino acids. V lost 0 bases and J 6 bases, leaving 9 bases between the germline ends. CDR3 nucleotides: TGTGCCAGCAGTTTAGCGCTCCGTCTCGAGCAGTACTTC. It specifies CASSLALRLEQYF.

This clonotype was observed at least ten times. The chain combines TRBV20-1 with TRBJ1-5; a weak D match, TRBD1 (5 bases). There are 13 residues in the CDR3. Germline V lookup: CDR1 DFQATT, CDR2 SNEGSKA (reference sequence). Trimming removed 6 bases from V and 7 bases from J, with 16 bases in between. The CDR3 sequence: CSALGTPAQPQHF. CDR3 nucleotide sequence: TGCAGTGCCCTCGGGACGCCCGCCCAGCCCCAGCATTTT.